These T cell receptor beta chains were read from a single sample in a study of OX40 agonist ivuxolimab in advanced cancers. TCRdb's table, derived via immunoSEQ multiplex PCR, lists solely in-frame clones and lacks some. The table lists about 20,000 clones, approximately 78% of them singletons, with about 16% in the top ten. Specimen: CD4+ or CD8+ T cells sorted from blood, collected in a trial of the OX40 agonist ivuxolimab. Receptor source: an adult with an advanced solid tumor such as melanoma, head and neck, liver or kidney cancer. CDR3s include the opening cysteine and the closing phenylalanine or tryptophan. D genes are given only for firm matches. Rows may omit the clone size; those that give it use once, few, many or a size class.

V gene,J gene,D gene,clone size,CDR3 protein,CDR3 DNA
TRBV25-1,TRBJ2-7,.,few,CASSGRDTYSYEQYF,TGTGCCAGCAGTGGGCGAGACACCTACTCCTACGAGCAGTACTTC
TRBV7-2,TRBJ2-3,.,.,CASSWHVKQAGQLLDTQYF,TGTGCCAGCAGCTGGCACGTAAAACAAGCGGGCCAACTGCTGGATACGCAGTATTTT
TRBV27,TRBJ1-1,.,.,CASSLTTATEAFF,TGTGCCAGCAGTTTGACAACCGCTACTGAAGCTTTCTTT
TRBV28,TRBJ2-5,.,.,CASNSNSETQYF,TGTGCCAGCAACTCCAACTCAGAGACCCAGTACTTC
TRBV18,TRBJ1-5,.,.,CASSPSGRNYNQPQHF,TGTGCCAGCTCACCTAGTGGCAGAAATTACAATCAGCCCCAGCATTTT
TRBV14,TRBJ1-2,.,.,CASSPIKRFSGTYGYTF,TGTGCCAGCAGCCCCATAAAAAGATTTTCAGGGACCTATGGCTACACCTTC
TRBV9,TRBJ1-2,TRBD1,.,CASSESTGGYGYTF,TGTGCCAGCAGCGAATCGACAGGGGGGTATGGCTACACCTTC
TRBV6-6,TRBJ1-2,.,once,CASSLVGDGYTF,TGTGCCAGCAGTTTGGTAGGGGATGGCTACACCTTC
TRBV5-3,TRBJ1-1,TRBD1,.,CARSPGTADLVVNTEAFF,TGTGCCAGAAGCCCCGGGACAGCCGACTTAGTTGTGAACACTGAAGCTTTCTTT
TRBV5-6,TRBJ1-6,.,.,CASSLALGDDSPLHF,TGTGCCAGCAGCTTGGCCCTAGGGGATGACTCACCCCTCCACTTT
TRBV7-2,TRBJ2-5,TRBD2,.,CASRPPGGRAEETQYF,TGTGCCAGCAGACCCCCCGGCGGGAGGGCCGAGGAGACCCAGTACTTC
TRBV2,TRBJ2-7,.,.,CVSSETGFWGEQYF,TGTGTCAGCAGTGAAACGGGGTTTTGGGGCGAGCAGTACTTC
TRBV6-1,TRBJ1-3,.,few,CASGGAGRGNTIYF,TGTGCCAGCGGAGGGGCAGGGCGGGGAAACACCATATATTTT
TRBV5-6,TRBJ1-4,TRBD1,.,CASSGGTGLNEKLFF,TGTGCCAGCAGCGGGGGGACAGGGCTAAATGAAAAACTGTTTTTT
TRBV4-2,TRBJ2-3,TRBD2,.,CASSSLAGGPADTQYF,TGTGCCAGCAGCTCACTAGCGGGGGGGCCGGCAGATACGCAGTATTTT
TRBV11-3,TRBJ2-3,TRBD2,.,CASSFRSGAGAGDTQYF,TGTGCCAGCAGCTTCCGCAGCGGGGCCGGGGCGGGAGATACGCAGTATTTT
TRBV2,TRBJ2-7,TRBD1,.,CASRQGAWEQYF,TGTGCCAGTCGACAGGGGGCGTGGGAGCAGTACTTC
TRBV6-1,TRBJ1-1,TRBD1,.,CASTRQGVYHTEAFF,TGTGCCAGCACCCGACAGGGAGTTTATCACACTGAAGCTTTCTTT
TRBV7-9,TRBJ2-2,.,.,CASSLAPNTGELFF,TGTGCCAGCAGCTTAGCGCCGAACACCGGGGAGCTGTTTTTT
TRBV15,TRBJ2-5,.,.,CATSRATLPSQETQYF,TGTGCCACCAGCAGAGCCACGCTCCCCAGCCAAGAGACCCAGTACTTC
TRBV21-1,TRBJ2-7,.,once,CASSKDWVYEQYF,TGTGCCAGCAGCAAAGATTGGGTCTACGAGCAGTACTTC
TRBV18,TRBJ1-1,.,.,CASSPSPTGLNTEAFF,TGTGCCAGCTCACCTTCTCCGACGGGCCTTAACACTGAAGCTTTCTTT
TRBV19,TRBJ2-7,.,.,CASSSDGLDEQYF,TGTGCCAGTAGTTCGGACGGGTTGGACGAGCAGTACTTC
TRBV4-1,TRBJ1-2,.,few,CASSQERPGLYGYTF,TGCGCCAGCAGCCAAGAGAGGCCGGGGCTTTATGGCTACACCTTC
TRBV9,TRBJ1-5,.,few,CASSVGGGDHEPQHF,TGTGCCAGCAGCGTAGGGGGAGGGGACCACGAGCCCCAGCATTTT
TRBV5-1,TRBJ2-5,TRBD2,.,CASSPGAAGGLRETQYF,TGCGCCAGCAGCCCCGGTGCAGCGGGGGGTTTAAGGGAGACCCAGTACTTC
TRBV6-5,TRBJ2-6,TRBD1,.,CASRDRNSGANVLTF,TGTGCCAGCCGGGACAGAAACTCTGGGGCCAACGTCCTGACTTTC
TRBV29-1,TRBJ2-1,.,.,CSVGTVGASSYNEQFF,TGCAGCGTTGGCACGGTTGGAGCCAGCTCCTACAATGAGCAGTTCTTC
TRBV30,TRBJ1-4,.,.,CAWSGSGAEKLFF,TGTGCCTGGAGTGGGAGTGGGGCCGAAAAACTGTTTTTT
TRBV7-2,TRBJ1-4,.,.,CASSLAGPVRRAVNEKLFF,TGTGCCAGCAGCTTAGCGGGTCCCGTTAGGAGGGCTGTTAATGAAAAACTGTTTTTT
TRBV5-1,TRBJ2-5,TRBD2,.,CASSLAPAGVETQYF,TGCGCCAGCAGCTTGGCCCCAGCGGGAGTAGAGACCCAGTACTTC
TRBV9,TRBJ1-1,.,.,CASSVGSLAFF,TGTGCCAGCAGCGTAGGGTCTTTGGCTTTCTTT
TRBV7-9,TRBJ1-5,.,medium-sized,CASSLARNQPQHF,TGTGCCAGCAGCTTAGCGCGGAATCAGCCCCAGCATTTT
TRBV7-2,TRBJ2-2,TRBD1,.,CASSSIGGLFTGELFF,TGTGCCAGCAGCTCCATAGGGGGCCTTTTCACCGGGGAGCTGTTTTTT
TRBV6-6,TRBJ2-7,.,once,CASTYGTRKLEQYF,TGTGCCAGCACCTACGGGACACGGAAACTCGAGCAGTACTTC
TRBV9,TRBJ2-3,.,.,CASSEGRGRADTQYF,TGTGCCAGCAGCGAGGGGAGAGGGCGGGCAGATACGCAGTATTTT
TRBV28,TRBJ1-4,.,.,CASRKSGGQEKLFF,TGTGCCAGCCGGAAATCGGGGGGGCAGGAAAAACTGTTTTTT
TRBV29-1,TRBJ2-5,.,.,CSGAVAVGETQYF,TGCAGCGGGGCGGTAGCTGTCGGAGAGACCCAGTACTTC
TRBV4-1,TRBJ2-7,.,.,CASSQVEGLLLREQYF,TGCGCCAGCAGCCAAGTCGAGGGACTGCTCCTACGCGAGCAGTACTTC
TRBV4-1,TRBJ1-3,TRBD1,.,CASSQEGQVSGNTIYF,TGCGCCAGCAGCCAAGAGGGACAGGTCTCTGGAAACACCATATATTTT
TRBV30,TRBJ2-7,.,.,CAWSRSGEQYF,TGTGCCTGGAGTAGGTCCGGCGAGCAGTACTTC
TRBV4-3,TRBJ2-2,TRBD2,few,CASSQASGRLATTNTGELFF,TGCGCCAGCAGCCAGGCTAGCGGGAGGCTCGCCACGACGAACACCGGGGAGCTGTTTTTT
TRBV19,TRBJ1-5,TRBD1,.,CASSSLTGGAFNQPQHF,TGTGCCAGTAGTTCTTTGACAGGGGGCGCTTTCAATCAGCCCCAGCATTTT
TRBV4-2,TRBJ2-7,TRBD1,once,CASSRLQGPSYEQYF,TGTGCCAGCAGCCGATTACAGGGGCCCTCCTACGAGCAGTACTTC
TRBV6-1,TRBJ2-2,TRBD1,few,CASSRTGDTGELFF,TGTGCCAGCAGCAGGACAGGGGACACCGGGGAGCTGTTTTTT
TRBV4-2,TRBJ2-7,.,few,CASSQDHSSYEQYF,TGTGCCAGCAGCCAAGATCATAGCTCCTACGAGCAGTACTTC
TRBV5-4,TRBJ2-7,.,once,CASSLETSGLGEQYF,TGTGCCAGCAGCTTGGAGACTAGTGGGTTAGGCGAGCAGTACTTC
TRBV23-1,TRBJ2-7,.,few,CASSQEAGDRYEQYF,TGCGCCAGCAGCCAAGAAGCAGGGGACCGTTACGAGCAGTACTTC
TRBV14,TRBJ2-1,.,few,CASSHVQVTNDYNEQFF,TGTGCCAGCAGCCATGTACAGGTTACGAACGACTACAATGAGCAGTTCTTC
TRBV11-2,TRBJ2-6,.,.,CASSLEGTGANVLTF,TGTGCCAGCAGCTTGGAGGGAACTGGGGCCAACGTCCTGACTTTC
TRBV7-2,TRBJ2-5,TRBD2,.,CASSFGLASQTQYF,TGTGCCAGCAGCTTTGGACTAGCGAGCCAGACCCAGTACTTC